This TCR beta chain was recorded in a study of blood T cell repertoires in COVID-19. The overall study: The study drew acute and convalescent COVID-19 samples from the United States, Italy and Spain. PBMCs, B-cell-depleted T cells, or T cells provided the cDNA or gDNA that made up the material.

In the original analysis: Reference gene primer amplification gave nucleated cell count estimates. The data were produced by immunoSEQ multiplex PCR, yet TCRdb's version contains in-frame clones alone and is incomplete. V, J and clone size are those of that table, while D and trimming were read from the DNA. The sample holds a few hundred thousand clones, roughly 86% seen once. The CDR3 sequence is 16 residues long. V was cut by 1 base and J by 4 bases, with 16 bases left in between. Germline V gene sequence: CDR1 KGHSH, CDR2 LQKENI. The V gene is TRBV18, the J gene TRBJ1-2, with D unclear. Source material: peripheral blood. This clonotype was obtained from a woman aged 45-60 years who had recovered from COVID-19. CDR3 region: CASSPLDSRTGYGYTF. CDR3 coding DNA: TGTGCCAGCTCACCACTGGACTCCAGGACTGGCTATGGCTACACCTTC.